This entry lists 27 T cell receptor beta chains sequenced from one sample in a study of T cell clonality in common variable immunodeficiency. Findings and caveats of the study: Common variable immunodeficiency TCR beta sequences reportedly had fewer deletions and N-nucleotide insertions.

What these receptors recognize is not known. The repertoire was sequenced with immunoSEQ multiplex PCR; TCRdb's copy has only in-frame clones and lacks some. The sample shows 25,000 to 30,000 clones, none of them appearing just once. Source material: peripheral blood mononuclear cells. These receptors all stem from a human donor with common variable immunodeficiency.

This clone was detected ten times or more. The read is 3 residues too short to cover the CDR3 end, so that end is filled in from the germline J gene. This sequence joins TRBV2 and TRBJ1-2; no clear D. The CDR3 is 13 amino acids. V was trimmed by 0 bases and J by 7 bases, leaving 9 bases between them. Germline V gives CDR1 SNHLY, CDR2 FYNNEI. The CDR3 is CASSEALAGGYTF. The sequenced part of the CDR3 DNA is TGTGCCAGCAGTGAAGCGCTTGCCGGTGGC.

This clone showed up many times. The CDR3 end falls 3 residues outside the read, so it is completed with the germline J gene. The chain carries TRBV28 and TRBJ2-5, with a possible D match to TRBD1 (5 bases). This CDR3 has 12 residues. With 9 bases removed from V and 3 bases from J, the gap between germline ends came to 11 bases. Germline V gene sequence: CDR1 MDHEN, CDR2 SYDVKM. CDR3 bases read: TGTGCCAGTTCGGACAAAAAAGAGACC. Residues: CASSDKKET. The whole CDR3 region reads CASSDKKETQYF.

This clone has ten or more counts. The DNA ends 3 residues before the CDR3 does, and the rest of the CDR3 is filled in from the germline J gene. The chain recombines TRBV30 with TRBJ1-1, with unresolved D. CDR1 and CDR2 (germline): GTSNPN, SVGIG (reference sequence). The CDR3 totals 11 residues. CDR3 bases read: TGTGCCTGGAGTCCCACTCGAGAA. Amino acid sequence: CAWSPTRE. The CDR3 in its entirety is CAWSPTREAFF.

CDR3 loop: CSAKLQTGSWETQYF. CDR3 DNA, as far as it was read: TGCAGTGCTAAACTTCAGACAGGGTCATGGGAGACC. The rearrangement links TRBV20-1 to TRBJ2-5; 7 bases are a match to TRBD1. Sequencing ends 3 residues short of the CDR3 end; the germline J gene provides the rest. The junction had 13 bases not matched to a gene; V was cut back by 4 bases and J by 5 bases. This CDR3 is built from 15 residues. Per germline, CDR1 DFQATT and CDR2 SNEGSKA (reference sequence).

This clone was seen repeatedly, ten times or more. Sequencing ends 3 residues short of the CDR3 end; the germline J gene provides the rest. V gene TRBV7-9 combines with J gene TRBJ1-5; a weak D match, TRBD1 (6 bases). Germline loops: CDR1 SEHNR, CDR2 FQNEAQ (reference sequence). This CDR3 has 15 amino acids. Trimming took 5 bases from V and 1 from J, leaving 12 bases between them. CDR3 region: CASSATGLSNQPQHF. CDR3 bases read: TGTGCCAGCAGCGCCACAGGGCTAAGCAATCAGCCC. Supplemented by reference TRBV7-9 and TRBJ1-5, the full variable domain reads DTGVSQNPRHKITKRGQNVTFRCDPISEHNRLYWYRQTLGQGPEFLTYFQNEAQLEKSRLLSDRFSAERPKGSFSTLEIQRTEQGDSAMYLCASSATGLSNQPQHFGDGTRLSIL.

As regards this clone: Read sequence stops 3 residues before the CDR3 end, and the germline J gene provides the missing end. This chain links TRBV18 with TRBJ2-7, with 10 bases fitting TRBD2. V shed 2 bases, J shed 6 bases, and the junction held 7 bases outside the gene matches. Germline V lookup: CDR1 KGHSH, CDR2 LQKENI. This CDR3 has 15 residues. CDR3 loop: CASSPCSGRICEQYF. The sequenced CDR3 bases are TGTGCCAGCTCACCATGTAGCGGGAGGATCTGCGAG.

Concerning this clone itself: The read comes to an end 3 residues before the CDR3 does, leaving the germline J gene to fill in the end. The rearrangement joins TRBV18 to TRBJ1-1, with 8 bases matching TRBD1. CDR3 length: 15 residues. Germline lookup yields CDR1 KGHSH and CDR2 LQKENI. J lost 4 bases, V lost 3 bases, and 7 bases had no gene match. Incomplete CDR3 DNA: TGTGCCAGCTCACCTACCACCGGGACAGGCACTGAA. It specifies CASSPTTGTGTE. The entire CDR3 protein reads CASSPTTGTGTEAFF. The full variable domain, rest sourced from reference TRBV18 and TRBJ1-1, is NAGVMQNPRHLVRRRGQEARLRCSPMKGHSHVYWYRQLPEEGLKFMVYLQKENIIDESGMPKERFSAEFPKEGPSILRIQQVVRGDSAAYFCASSPTTGTGTEAFFGQGTRLTVV.

Only a few counts were recorded for this clone. The read ends 3 residues shy of where the CDR3 ends; the end is completed using the germline J gene. The chain carries TRBV18 and TRBJ2-7; D not certain. Trimming shortened V by 2 bases and J by 4 bases, and 9 bases separated the two germline ends. The germline V gene encodes CDR1 KGHSH and CDR2 LQKENI. CDR3 length: 13 amino acids. The part of the CDR3 DNA that was read is TGTGCCAGCTCACCAAACGGTGCATACGAG. Translating it yields CASSPNGAYE. The full CDR3 protein reads CASSPNGAYEQYF. Supplemented by reference TRBV18 and TRBJ2-7, the full variable domain reads NAGVMQNPRHLVRRRGQEARLRCSPMKGHSHVYWYRQLPEEGLKFMVYLQKENIIDESGMPKERFSAEFPKEGPSILRIQQVVRGDSAAYFCASSPNGAYEQYFGPGTRLTVT.

This clone was detected ten times or more. The read ends 3 residues early relative to the CDR3; the germline J gene fills the gap. The chain recombines TRBV11-2 with TRBJ2-3, with TRBD1 identical over 9 bases. J lost 3 bases, V lost 3 bases, and 4 bases had no gene match. CDR1 and CDR2 (germline): SGHAT, FQNNGV. The CDR3 spans 15 residues. Incomplete CDR3 DNA: TGTGCCAGCAGCTTTACGACAGGGGGAACAGATACG. This encodes CASSFTTGGTDT. The CDR3 as a whole reads CASSFTTGGTDTQYF.

Concerning this clone: The read halts 3 residues ahead of the CDR3 end, with the missing end drawn from the germline J gene. This chain joins TRBV5-6 and TRBJ1-1; tentative D call: TRBD1 (6 bases). Germline V lookup: CDR1 SGHDT, CDR2 YYEEEE. CDR3 length: 15 amino acids. The ends were cut back, 3 bases at V and 5 bases at J, with 17 bases in the middle. The CDR3 here is CASSYTGFALTEAFF. CDR3 DNA (partial): TGTGCCAGCAGCTACACAGGGTTCGCTTTGACTGAA.

This clone has a handful of counts. Coverage ceases 3 residues before the CDR3 finishes, and the germline J gene fills in the end. The rearrangement links TRBV30 to TRBJ1-6; 7 nucleotides align to TRBD1. V trimming: 5 bases; J trimming: 5 bases; junction bases outside the gene matches: 6. CDR1 and CDR2 from the germline V gene are GTSNPN and SVGIG (reference sequence). CDR3 length equals 14 residues. CDR3 sequence reads: CAWCRDSHNSPLHF. The DNA read from the CDR3 is TGTGCCTGGTGTCGGGACAGCCATAATTCACCC.

The table lists this clone with many counts. From the germline J gene comes the end of the CDR3, since the read stops 3 residues before it. The chain links TRBV19 to TRBJ1-5; D is possibly TRBD1 (5 bases). The V gene's germline CDR1 is LNHDA and CDR2 SQIVND (reference sequence). The CDR3 loop spans 17 amino acids. V was pared by 5 bases and J by 1 base, with 18 bases between. CDR3 residues: CASSPIGTQGSNQPQHF. The part of the CDR3 DNA that was read is TGTGCCAGTAGTCCAATCGGGACTCAGGGCAGCAATCAGCCC.

The table lists this clone with many counts. Incomplete CDR3 DNA: TGTGCCAGTAGTATGGGGGGGGTTTCCTATCAGCCC. It yields the protein CASSMGGVSYQP. The entire CDR3 protein is CASSMGGVSYQPQHF. V is TRBV19 and J is TRBJ1-5, with D possibly matching TRBD1 (5 bases). The read ends 3 residues shy of where the CDR3 ends; the end is completed using the germline J gene. The CDR3 sequence is 15 residues long. Trimming pared 3 bases from V and 5 bases from J, leaving 14 bases between. Germline values: CDR1 LNHDA, CDR2 SQIVND (reference sequence).

Many counts were recorded for this clone. Coverage ceases 3 residues before the CDR3 finishes, and the germline J gene fills in the end. Other DNA sequences in the sample encode the same CDR3. This chain uses TRBV19 with TRBJ1-1; TRBD1 aligns across 8 bases. Germline V CDR1 and CDR2: LNHDA, SQIVND (reference sequence). This CDR3 region has 14 residues. Incomplete CDR3 DNA: TGTGCCAGTAGTATCATTGGACAGGGTCTTTTG. Amino acids: CASSIIGQGLL. The full CDR3 is CASSIIGQGLLAFF. Supplemented by reference TRBV19 and TRBJ1-1, the full variable domain reads DGGITQSPKYLFRKEGQNVTLSCEQNLNHDAMYWYRQDPGQGLRLIYYSQIVNDFQKGDIAEGYSVSREKKESFPLTVTSAQKNPTAFYLCASSIIGQGLLAFFGQGTRLTVV.

This clone has just a few counts. The part of the CDR3 DNA that was read is TGTGCCAGCAGTGAAGCAAGCGGCTTCGGAAACACC. Amino acids: CASSEASGFGNT. The whole CDR3 protein is CASSEASGFGNTIYF. The genes are TRBV6-1 and TRBJ1-3; no clear D gene. The read gets to within 3 residues of the CDR3 end, and the germline J gene fills in the rest. The V end was cut by 0 bases, the J end by 4 bases, with 10 bases between. Germline CDR1 and CDR2: MNHNS and SASEGT. CDR3 length equals 15 residues.

This clone was seen more than once but under ten times. The read ends 3 residues shy of where the CDR3 ends; the end is completed using the germline J gene. The V gene is TRBV5-1, the J gene TRBJ2-1; a weak D match, TRBD1 (6 bases). The germline V gene has CDR1 SGHRS and CDR2 YFSETQ. CDR3 length equals 13 residues. Trimming shortened V by 3 bases and J by 7 bases, and 11 bases separated the two germline ends. The CDR3 spells CASSSDRGNEQFF. The sequenced part of the CDR3 DNA is TGCGCCAGCAGCTCGGACAGAGGAAATGAG.

This clone was counted between two and nine times. The CDR3 end is not reached by the read, which stops 3 residues before it; the germline J gene fills it in. The rearrangement joins TRBV18 to TRBJ1-6; 7 nucleotides agree with TRBD1. Germline CDR1 is KGHSH and CDR2 is LQKENI. The CDR3 spans 15 residues. V dropped 3 bases and J dropped 8; count of bases not matched to a gene: 7. Here the CDR3 reads CASSPTRGQHSPLHF. Incomplete CDR3 DNA: TGTGCCAGCTCACCGACTCGGGGACAGCATTCACCC.

This clone appeared many times. The read stops 3 residues short of the end of the CDR3; the missing end is completed from the germline J gene. Different DNA sequences within this sample yield the same CDR3. The chain recombines TRBV7-6 with TRBJ2-5; 8 bases agree with TRBD1. Germline loops: CDR1 SGHVS, CDR2 FNYEAQ. V dropped 3 bases and J dropped 3; count of bases not matched to a gene: 3. The CDR3 contains 14 residues. The CDR3 region is CASSFRTGKETQYF. The covered CDR3 bases are TGTGCCAGCAGCTTCCGGACAGGGAAAGAGACC.

By share, this clone counts as medium-sized. The observed sequence ends 3 residues before the CDR3 terminus, with the missing tail filled in from the germline J gene. The V and J genes are TRBV7-2 and TRBJ1-5; 9 nucleotides agree with TRBD1. There are 15 residues in the CDR3. J lost 3 bases, V lost 1 base, and 1 base had no gene match. Germline CDR1 SGHTA, CDR2 FQGNSA. The CDR3: CASSLGQGVNQPQHF. CDR3 bases read: TGTGCCAGCAGCTTAGGACAGGGGGTCAATCAGCCC.

For this clone: The missing CDR3 end, 3 residues past where the read stops, is filled in from the germline J gene. This sequence joins TRBV13 and TRBJ1-5, with TRBD1 matching over 7 bases. The V and J ends lost 4 bases and 2 bases, in that order; junction bases with no gene match: 5. The CDR3 sequence is 15 residues long. The germline V gene has CDR1 PRHDT and CDR2 FYEKMQ (reference sequence). This CDR3 is CASSSDGTGNQPQHF. The CDR3 bases that were read are TGTGCCAGCAGCTCAGACGGGACAGGCAATCAGCCC.

This clone was seen only a few times. The sequence runs out 3 residues before the end of the CDR3; the remainder is reconstructed from the germline J gene. V usage is TRBV13 and J usage is TRBJ2-7; 8 nucleotides align to TRBD1. The CDR3 spans 15 residues. With V trimmed by 3 bases and J by 4 bases, 8 bases remained unmatched. Germline assignment: CDR1 PRHDT and CDR2 FYEKMQ (reference sequence). The sequenced CDR3 bases are TGTGCCAGCAGCTTGCGAGGGACAGGCCGATACGAG. This sequence encodes CASSLRGTGRYE. The whole CDR3 sequence is CASSLRGTGRYEQYF.

Ten or more counts support this clone. The read comes to an end 3 residues before the CDR3 does, leaving the germline J gene to fill in the end. This rearrangement joins TRBV19 to TRBJ2-7; TRBD1 matches at 9 bases. This CDR3 spans 14 amino acids. Per germline, CDR1 LNHDA and CDR2 SQIVND (reference sequence). Trimming at V came to 7 bases and at J to 3 bases, leaving 7 bases not matched to a gene. The CDR3 DNA, read in part, is TGTGCCAGTATGCCGGGACAGGGAAGCTACGAG. Translation gives CASMPGQGSYE. The whole CDR3 protein reads CASMPGQGSYEQYF.

This clone was counted ten times or more. The read is 3 residues too short to cover the CDR3 end, so that end is filled in from the germline J gene. This chain uses TRBV5-1 with TRBJ1-4; unclear D gene. CDR3 length equals 14 residues. V dropped 4 bases and J dropped 8 bases, with 15 bases sitting between them. Germline V gene sequence: CDR1 SGHRS, CDR2 YFSETQ. This chain's CDR3 is CASSPSNQAEKLFF. CDR3 DNA (partial): TGCGCCAGCAGCCCCTCGAACCAAGCGGAAAAA.

This clone has a count of ten or more. The read falls 3 residues short of the CDR3 end, and the missing part is taken from the germline J gene. The V call is TRBV5-1, the J call TRBJ1-5; unclear D gene. Trimming took 3 bases from V and 0 from J, leaving 4 bases between them. The CDR3 contains 13 residues. CDR1 is SGHRS, CDR2 YFSETQ, per germline. CDR3 bases read: TGCGCCAGCAGCTACGGTAGCAATCAGCCC. This encodes CASSYGSNQP. Given in full, the CDR3 is CASSYGSNQPQHF.

This clone was seen only a few times. With the read ending 3 residues before the CDR3 end, the germline J gene is used to fill in that end. The chain carries TRBV5-1 and TRBJ1-1; a possible D gene is TRBD1 (5 bases). The CDR3 loop spans 15 amino acids. Germline V gene lookup returns CDR1 SGHRS and CDR2 YFSETQ. V was trimmed by 4 bases and J by 1 base, leaving 14 bases between them. This chain's CDR3 is CASSLGGAANTEAFF. The CDR3 bases that were read are TGCGCCAGCAGCCTTGGAGGGGCGGCGAACACTGAA.

This clone was recorded many times. Read coverage stops 3 residues before the CDR3 terminus; the germline J gene supplies the remainder. The chain employs TRBV5-4 and TRBJ2-7, with TRBD1 identical over 10 bases. Germline V CDR1 and CDR2: SGHNT, YYREEE (reference sequence). V dropped 1 base and J dropped 5; count of bases not matched to a gene: 3. The CDR3 sequence is 14 residues long. Incomplete CDR3 DNA: TGTGCCAGCAGCTTGCCGGGACAGGGGAACGAG. Translation: CASSLPGQGNE. The whole CDR3 region reads CASSLPGQGNEQYF. Variable domain in full (rest from reference TRBV5-4 and TRBJ2-7): ETGVTQSPTHLIKTRGQQVTLRCSSQSGHNTVSWYQQALGQGPQFIFQYYREEENGRGNFPPRFSGLQFPNYSSELNVNALELDDSALYLCASSLPGQGNEQYFGPGTRLTVT.

This clone was observed many times. The read gets to within 3 residues of the CDR3 end, and the germline J gene fills in the rest. The chain combines TRBV7-2 with TRBJ1-1; TRBD1 aligns across 7 bases. CDR1 SGHTA and CDR2 FQGNSA come from the germline V gene. This CDR3 spans 15 amino acids. Germline trimming cut 5 bases from V and 6 bases from J; bases unmatched to any gene: 12. CDR3 residues: CASSPGQTIVAEAFF. The CDR3 bases that were read are TGTGCCAGCAGCCCGGGACAGACAATCGTCGCTGAA.